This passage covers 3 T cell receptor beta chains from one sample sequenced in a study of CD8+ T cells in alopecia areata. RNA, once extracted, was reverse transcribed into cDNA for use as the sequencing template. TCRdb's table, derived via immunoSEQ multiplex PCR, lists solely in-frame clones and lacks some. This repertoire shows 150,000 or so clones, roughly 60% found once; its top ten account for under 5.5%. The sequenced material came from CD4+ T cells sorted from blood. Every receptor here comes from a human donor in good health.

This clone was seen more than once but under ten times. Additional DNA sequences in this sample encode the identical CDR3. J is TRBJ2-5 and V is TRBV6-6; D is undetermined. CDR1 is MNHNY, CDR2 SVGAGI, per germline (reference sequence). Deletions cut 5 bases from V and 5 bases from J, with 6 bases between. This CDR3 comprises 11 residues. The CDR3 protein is CASSPLETQYF. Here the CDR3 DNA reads TGTGCCAGCAGTCCCCTTGAGACCCAGTACTTC.

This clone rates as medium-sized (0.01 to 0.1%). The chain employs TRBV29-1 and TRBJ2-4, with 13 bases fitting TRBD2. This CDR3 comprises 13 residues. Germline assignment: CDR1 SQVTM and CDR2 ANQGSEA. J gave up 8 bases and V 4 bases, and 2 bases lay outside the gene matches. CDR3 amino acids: CSVAGTSGDIQYF. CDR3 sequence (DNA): TGCAGCGTTGCCGGGACTAGCGGGGACATTCAGTACTTC.

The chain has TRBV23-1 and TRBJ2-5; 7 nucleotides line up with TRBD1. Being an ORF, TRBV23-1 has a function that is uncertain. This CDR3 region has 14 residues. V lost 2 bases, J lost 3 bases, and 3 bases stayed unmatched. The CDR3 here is CASSQMTGKETQYF. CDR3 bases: TGCGCCAGCAGTCAAATGACAGGGAAAGAGACCCAGTACTTC.